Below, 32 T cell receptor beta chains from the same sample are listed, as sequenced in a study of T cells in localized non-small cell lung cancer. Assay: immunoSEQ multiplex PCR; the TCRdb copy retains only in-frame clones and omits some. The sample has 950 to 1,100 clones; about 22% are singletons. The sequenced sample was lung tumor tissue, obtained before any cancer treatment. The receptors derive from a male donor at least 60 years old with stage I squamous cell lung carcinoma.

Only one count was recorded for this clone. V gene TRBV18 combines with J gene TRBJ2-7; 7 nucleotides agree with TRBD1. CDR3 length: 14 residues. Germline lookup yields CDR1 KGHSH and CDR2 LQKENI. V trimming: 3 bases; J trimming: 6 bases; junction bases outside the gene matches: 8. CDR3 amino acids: CASSPDRVWGEQYF. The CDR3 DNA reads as TGTGCCAGCTCACCCGACAGGGTGTGGGGCGAGCAGTACTTC.

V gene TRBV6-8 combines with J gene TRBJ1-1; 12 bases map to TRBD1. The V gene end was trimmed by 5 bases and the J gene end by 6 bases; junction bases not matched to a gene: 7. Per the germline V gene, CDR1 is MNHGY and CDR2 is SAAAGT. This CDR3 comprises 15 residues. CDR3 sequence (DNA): TGTGCCAGCAGTCAAGGGGACAGGGGGCACCCTGAAGCTTTCTTT. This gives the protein CASSQGDRGHPEAFF.

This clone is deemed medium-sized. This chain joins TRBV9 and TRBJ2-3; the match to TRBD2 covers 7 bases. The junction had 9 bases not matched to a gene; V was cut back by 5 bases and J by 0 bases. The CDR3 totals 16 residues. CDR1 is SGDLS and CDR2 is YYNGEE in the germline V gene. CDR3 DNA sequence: TGTGCCAGCAGTGAACTGGCCGGGGGGAGCACAGATACGCAGTATTTT. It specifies CASSELAGGSTDTQYF.

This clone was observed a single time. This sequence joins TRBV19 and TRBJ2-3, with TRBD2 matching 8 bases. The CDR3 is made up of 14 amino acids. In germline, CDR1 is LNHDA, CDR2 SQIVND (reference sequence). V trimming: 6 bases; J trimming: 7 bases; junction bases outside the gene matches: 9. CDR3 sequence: CASRLSGGGHTQYF. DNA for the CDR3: TGTGCCAGTAGACTGTCGGGAGGGGGGCATACGCAGTATTTT.

Here the CDR3 DNA reads TGTGCCACCCGGGGTAGCGGTCTAACCGGGGAGCTGTTTTTT. Amino acids: CATRGSGLTGELFF. The gene calls are TRBV12-2 and TRBJ2-2; TRBD2, the table's D call, lacks a check against the DNA. TRBV12-2 is shown as a pseudogene. This CDR3 comprises 14 residues.

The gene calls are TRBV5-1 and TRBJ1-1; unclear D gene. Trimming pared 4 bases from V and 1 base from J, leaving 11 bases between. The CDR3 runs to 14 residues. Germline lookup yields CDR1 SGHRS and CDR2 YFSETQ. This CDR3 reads CASSVWSQNTEAFF. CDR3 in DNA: TGCGCCAGCAGCGTGTGGAGCCAGAACACTGAAGCTTTCTTT.

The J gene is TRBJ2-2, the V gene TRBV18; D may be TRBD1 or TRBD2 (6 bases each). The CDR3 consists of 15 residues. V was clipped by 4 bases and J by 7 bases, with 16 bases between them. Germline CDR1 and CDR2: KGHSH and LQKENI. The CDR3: CASSLGAGQDGELFF. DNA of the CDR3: TGTGCCAGCTCACTCGGTGCGGGACAAGACGGGGAGCTGTTTTTT.

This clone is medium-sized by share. As DNA, the CDR3 is TGTGCCAGCAGTTACTTAAGACTAGCGGCCGAAAAAAACATTCAGTACTTC. Its protein is CASSYLRLAAEKNIQYF. V and J are TRBV6-8 and TRBJ2-4, with 9 positions matching TRBD2. Germline V gene lookup returns CDR1 MNHGY and CDR2 SAAAGT. This CDR3 has 17 amino acids. The V segment lost 1 base and the J segment 4 bases; nucleotides outside the gene matches: 8.

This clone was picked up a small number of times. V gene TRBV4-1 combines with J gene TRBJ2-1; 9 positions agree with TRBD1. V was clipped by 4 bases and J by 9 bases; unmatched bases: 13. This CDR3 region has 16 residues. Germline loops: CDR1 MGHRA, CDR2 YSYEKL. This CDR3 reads CASSLRTGAPHGEQFF. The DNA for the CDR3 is TGCGCCAGCAGCCTTAGGACAGGGGCCCCTCACGGTGAGCAGTTCTTC.

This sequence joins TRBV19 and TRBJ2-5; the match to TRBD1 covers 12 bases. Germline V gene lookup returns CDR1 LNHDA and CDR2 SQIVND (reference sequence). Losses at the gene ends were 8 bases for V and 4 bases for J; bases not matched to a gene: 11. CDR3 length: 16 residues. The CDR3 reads CASGTGGLAASETQYF. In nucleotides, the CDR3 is TGTGCCAGTGGGACAGGGGGCCTAGCTGCCTCAGAGACCCAGTACTTC.

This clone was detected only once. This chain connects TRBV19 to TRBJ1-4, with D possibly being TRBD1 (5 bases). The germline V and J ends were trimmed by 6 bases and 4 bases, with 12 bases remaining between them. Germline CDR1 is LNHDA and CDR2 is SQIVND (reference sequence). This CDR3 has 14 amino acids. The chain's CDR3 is CASRPTAFNEKLFF. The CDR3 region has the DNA TGTGCCAGTAGACCGACAGCCTTTAATGAAAAACTGTTTTTT.

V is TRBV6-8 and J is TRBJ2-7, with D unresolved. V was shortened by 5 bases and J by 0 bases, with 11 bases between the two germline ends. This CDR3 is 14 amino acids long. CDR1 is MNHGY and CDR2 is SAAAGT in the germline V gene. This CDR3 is CASSVVDGSYEQYF. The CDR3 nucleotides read TGTGCCAGCAGTGTGGTCGACGGCTCCTACGAGCAGTACTTC.

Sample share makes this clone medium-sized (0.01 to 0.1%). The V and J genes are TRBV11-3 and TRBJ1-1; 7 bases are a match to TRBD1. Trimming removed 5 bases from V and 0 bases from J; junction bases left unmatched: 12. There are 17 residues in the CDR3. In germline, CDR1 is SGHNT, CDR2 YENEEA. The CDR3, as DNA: TGTGCCAGCAGCATACGACAGGGTTCGGCGATGAACACTGAAGCTTTCTTT. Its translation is CASSIRQGSAMNTEAFF.

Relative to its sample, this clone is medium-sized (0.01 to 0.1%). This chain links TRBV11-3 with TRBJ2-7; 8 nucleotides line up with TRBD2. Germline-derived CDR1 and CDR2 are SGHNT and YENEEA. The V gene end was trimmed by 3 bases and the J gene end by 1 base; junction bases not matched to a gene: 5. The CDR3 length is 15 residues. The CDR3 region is CASSLRRGESYEQYF. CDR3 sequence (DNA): TGTGCCAGCAGCTTGAGGCGGGGGGAGTCCTACGAGCAGTACTTC.

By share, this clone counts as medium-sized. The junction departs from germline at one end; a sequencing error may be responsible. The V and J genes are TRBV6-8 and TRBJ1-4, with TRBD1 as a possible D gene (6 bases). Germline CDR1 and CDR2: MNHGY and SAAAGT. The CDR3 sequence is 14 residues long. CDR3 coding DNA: TGTGCCATCAGTTCCGACAGGTTTAATGAAAAACTGTTTTTT. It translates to CAISSDRFNEKLFF.

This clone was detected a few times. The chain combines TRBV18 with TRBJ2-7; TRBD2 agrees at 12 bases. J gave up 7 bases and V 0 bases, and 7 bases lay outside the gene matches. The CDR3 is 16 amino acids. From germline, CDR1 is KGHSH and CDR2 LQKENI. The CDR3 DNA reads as TGTGCCAGCTCACCACCGAAGCTAGCGGGAGGGCTGGAGCAGTACTTC. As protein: CASSPPKLAGGLEQYF.

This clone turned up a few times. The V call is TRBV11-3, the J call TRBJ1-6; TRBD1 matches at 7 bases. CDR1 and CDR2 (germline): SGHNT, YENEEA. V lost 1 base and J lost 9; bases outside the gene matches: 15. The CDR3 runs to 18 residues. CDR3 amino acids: CASSLVAPIQGTPSPLHF. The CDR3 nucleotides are TGTGCCAGCAGCTTAGTGGCACCTATACAGGGGACTCCTTCACCCCTCCACTTT.

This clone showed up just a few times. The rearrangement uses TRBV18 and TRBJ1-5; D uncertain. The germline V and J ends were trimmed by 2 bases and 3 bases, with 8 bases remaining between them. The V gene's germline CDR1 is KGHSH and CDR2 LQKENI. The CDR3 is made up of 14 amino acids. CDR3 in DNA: TGTGCCAGCTCACCAAACGGGCCCAATCAGCCCCAGCATTTT. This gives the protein CASSPNGPNQPQHF.

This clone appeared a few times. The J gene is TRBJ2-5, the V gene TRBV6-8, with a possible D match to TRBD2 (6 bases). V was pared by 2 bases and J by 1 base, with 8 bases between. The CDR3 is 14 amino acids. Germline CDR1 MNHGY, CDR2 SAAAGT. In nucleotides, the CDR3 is TGTGCCAGCAGTTACGGCGGGATCCAAGAGACCCAGTACTTC. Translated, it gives CASSYGGIQETQYF.

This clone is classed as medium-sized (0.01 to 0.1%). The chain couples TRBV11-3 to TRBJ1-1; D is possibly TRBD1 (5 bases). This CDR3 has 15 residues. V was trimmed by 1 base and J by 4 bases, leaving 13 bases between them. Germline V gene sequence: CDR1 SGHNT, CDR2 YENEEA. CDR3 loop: CASSLGWGTGTEAFF. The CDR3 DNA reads TGTGCCAGCAGCTTAGGATGGGGGACGGGCACTGAAGCTTTCTTT.

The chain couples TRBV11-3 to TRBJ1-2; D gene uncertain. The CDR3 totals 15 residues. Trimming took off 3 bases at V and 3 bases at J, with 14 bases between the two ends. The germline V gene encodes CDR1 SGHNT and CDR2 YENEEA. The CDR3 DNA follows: TGTGCCAGCAGCTTTCCTCCGTTCCCCCACTATGGCTACACCTTC. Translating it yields CASSFPPFPHYGYTF.

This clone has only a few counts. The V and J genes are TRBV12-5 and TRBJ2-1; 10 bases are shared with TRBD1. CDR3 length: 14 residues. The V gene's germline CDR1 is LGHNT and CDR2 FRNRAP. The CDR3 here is CASTLGQGVVEQFF. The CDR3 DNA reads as TGTGCCAGCACCCTAGGACAGGGGGTAGTCGAGCAGTTCTTC.

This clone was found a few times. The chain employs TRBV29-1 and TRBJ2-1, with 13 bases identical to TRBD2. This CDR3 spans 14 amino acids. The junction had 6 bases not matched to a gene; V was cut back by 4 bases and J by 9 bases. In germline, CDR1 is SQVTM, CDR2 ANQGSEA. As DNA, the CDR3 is TGCAGCGTTGTGAGGACTAGCGGGAGATCTGAGCAGTTCTTC. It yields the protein CSVVRTSGRSEQFF.

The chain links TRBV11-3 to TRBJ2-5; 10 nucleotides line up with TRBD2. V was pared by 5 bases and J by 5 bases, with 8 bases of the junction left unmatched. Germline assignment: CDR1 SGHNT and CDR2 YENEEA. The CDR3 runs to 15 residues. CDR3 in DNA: TGTGCCAGCAGCCGATCTAGCGGGAGTGGGGAGACCCAGTACTTC. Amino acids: CASSRSSGSGETQYF.

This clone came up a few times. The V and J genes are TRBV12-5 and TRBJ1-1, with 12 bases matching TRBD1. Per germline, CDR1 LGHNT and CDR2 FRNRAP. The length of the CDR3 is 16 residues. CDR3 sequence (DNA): TGTGCCAGCCCTCGGGGACAGGGGGCGCGTAACACTGAAGCTTTCTTT. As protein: CASPRGQGARNTEAFF.

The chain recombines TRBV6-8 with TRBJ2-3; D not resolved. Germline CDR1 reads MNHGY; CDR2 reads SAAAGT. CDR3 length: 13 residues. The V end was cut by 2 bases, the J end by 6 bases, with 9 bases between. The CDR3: CASSYHLTDTQYF. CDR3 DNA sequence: TGTGCCAGCAGTTACCATTTGACGGATACGCAGTATTTT.

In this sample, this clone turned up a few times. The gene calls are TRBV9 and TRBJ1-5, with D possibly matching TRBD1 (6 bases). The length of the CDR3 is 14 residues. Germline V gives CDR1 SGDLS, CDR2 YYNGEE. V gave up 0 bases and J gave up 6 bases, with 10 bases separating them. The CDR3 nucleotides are TGTGCCAGCAGCGTAGAGGGGGGAGCTCAGCCCCAGCATTTT. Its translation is CASSVEGGAQPQHF.

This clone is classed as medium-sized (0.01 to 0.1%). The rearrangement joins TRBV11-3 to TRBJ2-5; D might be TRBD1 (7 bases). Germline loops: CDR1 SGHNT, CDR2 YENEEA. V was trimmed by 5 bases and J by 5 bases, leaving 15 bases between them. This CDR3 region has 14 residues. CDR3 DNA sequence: TGTGCCAGCAGCGAGACGACAGGGAGGGAGACCCAGTACTTC. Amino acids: CASSETTGRETQYF.

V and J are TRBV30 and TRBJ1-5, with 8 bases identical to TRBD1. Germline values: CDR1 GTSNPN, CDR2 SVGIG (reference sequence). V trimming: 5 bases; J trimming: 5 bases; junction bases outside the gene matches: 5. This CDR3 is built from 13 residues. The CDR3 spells CAWATGDYQPQHF. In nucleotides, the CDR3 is TGTGCCTGGGCGACAGGGGACTATCAGCCCCAGCATTTT. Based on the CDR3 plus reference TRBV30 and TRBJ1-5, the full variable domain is SQTIHQWPATLVQPVGSPLSLECTVEGTSNPNLYWYRQAAGRGLQLLFYSVGIGQISSEVPQNLSASRPQDRQFILSSKKLLLSDSGFYLCAWATGDYQPQHFGDGTRLSIL.

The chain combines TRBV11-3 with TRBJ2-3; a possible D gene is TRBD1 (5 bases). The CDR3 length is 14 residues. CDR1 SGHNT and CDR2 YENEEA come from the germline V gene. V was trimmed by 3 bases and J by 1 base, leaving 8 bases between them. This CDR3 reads CASSLGLGTDTQYF. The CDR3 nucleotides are TGTGCCAGCAGCTTGGGGCTTGGCACAGATACGCAGTATTTT.

The CDR3 protein is CASSPQENQPQHF. The CDR3 region has the DNA TGTGCCAGCAGCCCCCAGGAAAATCAGCCCCAGCATTTT. The J gene is TRBJ1-5, the V gene TRBV16; D unresolved. The CDR3 has 13 residues. Germline lookup yields CDR1 KGHSY and CDR2 FQNENV. V was trimmed by 4 bases and J by 4 bases, leaving 8 bases between them.

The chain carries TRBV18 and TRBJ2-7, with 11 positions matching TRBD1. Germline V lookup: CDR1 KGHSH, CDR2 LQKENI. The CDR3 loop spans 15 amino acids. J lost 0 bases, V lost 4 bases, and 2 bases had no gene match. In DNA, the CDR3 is TGTGCCAGCTCACTTGGGACAGGGGGCTCCTACGAGCAGTACTTC. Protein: CASSLGTGGSYEQYF.